This T cell receptor (beta chain) was identified during a study of T-cell memory formation after mild COVID-19. Study overall: The two donors had largely donor-specific TCR clusters.

TCRalpha and TCRbeta libraries used 5'RACE with constant-segment primers and UMIs. Via MiXCR, TCRdb re-called the 5' RACE reads, giving one row per CDR3 protein. The table records around 300,000 distinct CDR3 sequences, roughly an eighth of them present only once. V shed 0 bases, J shed 5 bases, and the junction held 6 bases outside the gene matches. This CDR3 region has 15 residues. Germline CDR1 is SGHTA and CDR2 is FQGNSA. Overall study findings and caveats: What remained unconfirmed was the SARS-CoV-2 specificity of second-wave clones peaking on day 37.

The table lists this clonotype with many counts. Its specificity is unknown. The material sequenced was PBMCs or a T cell subset sorted from them (not recorded which). The TCR originated in a man between 18 and 29 years old who had mild COVID-19 (a few samples of this study predate the infection). Cell type and time point are not known. V gene TRBV7-2 combines with J gene TRBJ1-1, with 7 nucleotides matching TRBD1. The CDR3, as DNA: TGTGCCAGCAGCTTAGCGCCAGGGGGGAGTACTGAAGCTTTCTTT. Translation: CASSLAPGGSTEAFF.